This T cell receptor (beta chain) emerged from a study of T cell responses to AZD1222 COVID-19 vaccine. Points on this clone: Its antigen remains unidentified.

The table came from immunoSEQ multiplex PCR; TCRdb's copy has only in-frame clones and leaves some out. Altogether tens of thousands of clones are present, approximately 91% being singletons, with the ten largest covering less than 9%. Trimming removed 2 bases from V and 1 base from J, with 11 bases in between. The CDR3 is 15 residues long. Per the germline V gene, CDR1 is MDHEN and CDR2 is SYDVKM. Points from the study as a whole: An increase in Spike-specific TCR breadth and depth was observed after two AZD1222 doses. Donors skewed white British and female; clonal diversity was possibly underestimated.

The sample consisted of peripheral blood, taken 28 days after the second AZD1222 dose. This TCR derives from an adult who received the AZD1222 COVID-19 vaccine. This sequence joins TRBV28 and TRBJ1-1; D may be TRBD1 (5 bases). The CDR3 loop reads CASSLARDQNTEAFF. The CDR3 DNA is TGTGCCAGCAGTTTAGCCAGGGACCAGAACACTGAAGCTTTCTTT.